This T cell receptor (beta chain) comes out of a study of blood T cell repertoires in COVID-19. Study details: Sites in the United States, Italy and Spain provided acute and convalescent COVID-19 samples. Sources were T cells, B-cell-depleted T cells, or PBMCs; the material itself was cDNA or gDNA.

Source study methods: Researchers report that nucleated cell counts were estimated from reference gene primer amplification. Method: immunoSEQ multiplex PCR; TCRdb's copy keeps in-frame clones and lacks some. V and J calls and clone size are those listed in that table; D and trimming were worked out from the DNA. This table holds 84,000 or so clones, roughly 90% found once. This clone was recorded once. The specimen was peripheral blood. The clonotype was recovered from a man between 70 and 80 years old with acute or convalescent COVID-19.

CDR3 nucleotide sequence: TGTGCCACCAGCAGAGATTTGGGGCTAAATAGCAATCAGCCCCAGCATTTT. Its translation is CATSRDLGLNSNQPQHF. The gene calls are TRBV15 and TRBJ1-5; TRBD1 is a possible D gene (5 bases). The V gene's germline CDR1 is LNHNV and CDR2 YYDKDF (reference sequence). This CDR3 spans 17 amino acids. Deletions cut 0 bases from V and 0 bases from J, with 12 bases between.